This T cell receptor beta chain originates from a study of blood T cell repertoires in COVID-19. About the research overall: The United States, Italy and Spain provided the acute and convalescent COVID-19 samples. T cells, B-cell-depleted T cells, or PBMCs supplied cDNA or gDNA.

The CDR3 is 17 amino acids. V shed 8 bases and J 0 bases; nucleotides not matched to a gene: 12. Per the study methods: Reference gene primer amplification gave nucleated cell count estimates. Assay: immunoSEQ multiplex PCR; the TCRdb copy retains only in-frame clones and omits some. That table is the source of V, J and clone size, and D and trimming were worked out from the DNA. The profile shows around 80,000 clones, more than 65% of them singletons. The sequenced material came from peripheral blood. The receptor was derived from an elderly woman with active or convalescent COVID-19. This rearrangement joins TRBV23-1 to TRBJ1-3, with 8 bases matching TRBD1. TRBV23-1 is an ORF, with its function uncertain. As DNA, the CDR3 is TGCGCCAGCCGCGGACAGGGAGACAAAAGCTCTGGAAACACCATATATTTT. This gives the protein CASRGQGDKSSGNTIYF.